These T cell receptor beta chains were read from a single sample in a study of shared clonotypes between healthy human individuals. Libraries were prepared by immunoSEQ multiplex PCR; TCRdb keeps only in-frame clonotypes and omits some of them. The sample yields about a million clones, approximately 80% seen once. What was sequenced was memory CD4+ T cells from PBMCs. These receptors were collected from a man aged 18 to 29 in good health. Some clones in this sample may be carry-over from other donors' samples. Each CDR3 is given with its conserved first and last residue. The D gene is left open where the match is weak. The size of a clone is reported for some rows only, either as once, few or many, or as a class for expanded clones.

clone size | J gene | V gene | D gene | CDR3 protein | CDR3 DNA
. | TRBJ1-1 | TRBV5-5 | . | CASSPRERQEGTEAFF | TGTGCCAGCAGCCCAAGAGAGAGACAGGAGGGGACTGAAGCTTTCTTT
. | TRBJ2-5 | TRBV7-7 | . | CASSRLRASQETQYF | TGTGCCAGCAGCCGACTTAGGGCCTCCCAAGAGACCCAGTACTTC
. | TRBJ2-6 | TRBV5-1 | . | CASSLEGPPYGANVLTF | TGCGCCAGCAGCTTGGAAGGGCCCCCCTATGGGGCCAACGTCCTGACTTTC
. | TRBJ1-1 | TRBV29-1 | . | CSTTGFMNTEAFF | TGCAGCACCACAGGATTTATGAACACTGAAGCTTTCTTT
. | TRBJ1-4 | TRBV29-1 | . | CSVSTGFNEKLFF | TGCAGCGTTTCGACAGGATTTAATGAAAAACTGTTTTTT
few | TRBJ2-5 | TRBV29-1 | TRBD2 | CSVGGNLETQYF | TGCAGCGTGGGGGGGAACTTGGAGACCCAGTACTTC
. | TRBJ2-7 | TRBV7-9 | TRBD2 | CASSSAQREYDEQYF | TGTGCCAGCAGCTCCGCGCAGCGGGAGTACGACGAGCAGTACTTC
. | TRBJ2-5 | TRBV29-1 | TRBD2 | CSAGRGTGTSVAETQYF | TGCAGCGCGGGGAGAGGGACCGGGACTAGCGTGGCAGAGACCCAGTACTTC
. | TRBJ2-7 | TRBV5-1 | . | CASSLVVGPYEQYF | TGCGCCAGCAGCTTGGTTGTGGGACCCTACGAGCAGTACTTC
. | TRBJ1-5 | TRBV19 | . | CASSLSRLNQPQHF | TGTGCCAGTAGTCTGTCCAGACTCAATCAGCCCCAGCATTTT
. | TRBJ2-7 | TRBV5-1 | . | CASSLQGGSSYEQYF | TGCGCCAGCAGCTTGCAGGGTGGAAGCTCCTACGAGCAGTACTTC
once | TRBJ2-2 | TRBV29-1 | . | CSARYTNTGELFF | TGCAGCGCCCGCTATACGAACACCGGGGAGCTGTTTTTT
few | TRBJ2-1 | TRBV2 | TRBD2 | CASSGSGNYNEQFF | TGTGCCAGCAGTGGAAGCGGGAATTACAATGAGCAGTTCTTC
many | TRBJ1-1 | TRBV5-5 | . | CASSVGEGTEAFF | TGTGCCAGCAGCGTAGGGGAGGGAACTGAAGCTTTCTTT
. | TRBJ2-3 | TRBV5-1 | TRBD2 | CASSLGATSGNTDTQYF | TGCGCCAGCAGCTTAGGTGCGACTAGCGGGAACACAGATACGCAGTATTTT
. | TRBJ2-7 | TRBV7-8 | . | CASSLVPFYEQYF | TGTGCCAGCAGCTTAGTTCCCTTCTACGAGCAGTACTTC
. | TRBJ1-2 | TRBV28 | . | CASSSTGDYYGYTF | TGTGCCAGCAGTTCGACAGGAGACTACTATGGCTACACCTTC